This T cell receptor (beta chain) is from a study of blood T cell repertoires in COVID-19. Whole-study context: Sites in the United States, Italy and Spain provided acute and convalescent COVID-19 samples. The analysed material was cDNA or gDNA that came from T cells, B-cell-depleted T cells, or PBMCs.

The V gene lost 4 bases and the J gene lost 3 bases, with 16 bases spanning the gap. Germline CDR1 reads SEHNR; CDR2 reads FQNEAQ (reference sequence). The CDR3 runs to 16 residues. This clone showed up just once. In the original workflow: The assay estimated nucleated cells by amplifying reference gene primers. This table comes from immunoSEQ multiplex PCR, and its TCRdb copy is limited to in-frame clones, with some not included. That table is the source of V, J and clone size, and D and trimming were worked out from the DNA. The sample lists 240,000 or so clones; about 79% were seen once. Sequencing was carried out using peripheral blood. The chain joins TRBV7-9 to TRBJ2-1, with a tentative D call TRBD2 (6 bases). The TCR originated in a woman of 80 years or more with acute or convalescent COVID-19. CDR3 loop: CASSSPGLQIYNEQFF. CDR3 in DNA: TGTGCCAGCAGCTCCCCGGGACTTCAGATCTACAATGAGCAGTTCTTC.